This is a list of T cell receptor beta chains from one sample in a study of immune evolution from preneoplasia to lung adenocarcinoma. Libraries were prepared by immunoSEQ multiplex PCR; TCRdb keeps only in-frame clonotypes and omits some of them. Of some 8,200 clones in the sample, approximately 78% were seen once. The sample taken for sequencing was FFPE minimally invasive lung adenocarcinoma tissue. The receptors were sampled from a donor at least 70 years old with lung adenocarcinoma. Each CDR3 is given with its conserved first and last residue. D genes are given only for firm matches. Size is omitted from some rows. Given values are once, few, many or a class for expanded clones.

V,size,J,D,CDR3,DNA
TRBV15,once,TRBJ2-7,TRBD1,CATSADRGPYEQYF,TGTGCCACCAGCGCAGACAGGGGTCCCTACGAGCAGTACTTC
TRBV9,.,TRBJ2-3,.,CASSVSIVADTQYF,TGTGCCAGCAGCGTAAGTATAGTCGCAGATACGCAGTATTTT
TRBV9,once,TRBJ1-4,.,CASSPVGGEIGEKLFF,TGTGCCAGCAGCCCCGTAGGCGGGGAGATCGGCGAAAAACTGTTTTTT
TRBV18,.,TRBJ2-7,TRBD1,CASSPTDRAEQYF,TGTGCCAGCTCACCAACGGACAGGGCCGAGCAGTACTTC
TRBV5-1,.,TRBJ2-5,.,CASRYRGGETQYF,TGCGCCAGCCGCTACAGGGGAGGAGAGACCCAGTACTTC
TRBV25-1,.,TRBJ2-1,TRBD2,CASSESTGGPSSYNEQFF,TGTGCCAGCAGTGAATCCACGGGAGGCCCCAGCTCCTACAATGAGCAGTTCTTC
TRBV29-1,.,TRBJ2-7,.,CSAIRDLGEQYF,TGCAGCGCTATCCGGGACCTAGGCGAGCAGTACTTC
TRBV5-1,.,TRBJ2-7,TRBD2,CASSRGGLAGGSSYEQYF,TGCGCCAGCAGCCGTGGGGGACTAGCGGGAGGATCATCCTACGAGCAGTACTTC
TRBV7-8,once,TRBJ1-5,TRBD1,CASSKGDRGGYQPQHF,TGTGCCAGCAGCAAAGGGGACAGGGGAGGATATCAGCCCCAGCATTTT
TRBV7-6,.,TRBJ1-1,.,CASSSYGRGGMNTEAFF,TGTGCCAGCAGCTCGTACGGGAGGGGTGGGATGAACACTGAAGCTTTCTTT
TRBV19,.,TRBJ2-3,TRBD2,CASSMRREEPTDTQYF,TGTGCCAGTAGTATGAGACGGGAGGAACCCACAGATACGCAGTATTTT
TRBV5-1,.,TRBJ2-3,TRBD1,CASSWTGGQTDTQYF,TGCGCCAGCAGCTGGACAGGGGGCCAGACAGATACGCAGTATTTT
TRBV5-5,.,TRBJ1-1,.,CASSLLGMNTEAFF,TGTGCCAGCAGCTTGCTCGGAATGAACACTGAAGCTTTCTTT
TRBV19,.,TRBJ1-4,.,CASSTDRRGVKLFF,TGTGCCAGTAGTACCGATAGACGGGGGGTAAAACTGTTTTTT
TRBV27,.,TRBJ1-5,.,CASSLWGGGVGPQHF,TGTGCCAGCAGTTTATGGGGTGGGGGTGTCGGGCCCCAGCATTTT
TRBV5-1,.,TRBJ2-4,TRBD1,CASSRGQGITQNIQYF,TGCGCCAGCAGCAGAGGACAGGGAATTACCCAAAACATTCAGTACTTC
TRBV4-1,few,TRBJ2-1,.,CASSQGVEQPRNEQFF,TGCGCCAGCAGCCAAGGGGTGGAGCAACCTAGGAATGAGCAGTTCTTC
TRBV5-5,.,TRBJ2-5,TRBD1,CASRPWTGGKETQYF,TGTGCCAGCAGACCCTGGACAGGGGGGAAAGAGACCCAGTACTTC
TRBV10-2,.,TRBJ1-2,.,CASTDSFYGYTF,TGCGCCAGCACGGACAGTTTTTATGGCTACACCTTC
TRBV28,.,TRBJ1-2,TRBD1,CASRGTGRYGYTF,TGTGCCAGCAGGGGGACAGGGAGATATGGCTACACCTTC
TRBV7-8,.,TRBJ2-1,TRBD2,CASSSVGRTYNEQFF,TGTGCCAGCAGCTCTGTCGGGAGGACGTACAATGAGCAGTTCTTC
TRBV9,.,TRBJ2-5,.,CASSVKDGSVGETQYF,TGTGCCAGCAGCGTAAAGGACGGTAGTGTCGGGGAGACCCAGTACTTC
TRBV2,.,TRBJ1-2,.,CASSAGLRWGYTF,TGTGCCAGCAGTGCGGGGCTACGATGGGGCTACACCTTC
TRBV5-1,.,TRBJ2-7,.,CASSLAEGITTYEQYF,TGCGCCAGCAGCTTGGCCGAGGGGATTACTACCTACGAGCAGTACTTC
TRBV11-2,few,TRBJ2-1,TRBD2,CASSLVRAGGSYNEQFF,TGTGCCAGCAGCTTAGTGAGAGCGGGAGGGAGCTACAATGAGCAGTTCTTC
TRBV19,medium-sized,TRBJ2-7,.,CASSRVASDEQYF,TGTGCCAGTAGTCGGGTCGCTAGCGACGAGCAGTACTTC
TRBV19,.,TRBJ1-1,TRBD1,CASSIRGTGAEAFF,TGTGCCAGTAGTATCCGAGGGACAGGAGCTGAAGCTTTCTTT
TRBV6-1,.,TRBJ2-7,.,CASSDGAGEVYEQYF,TGTGCCAGCAGTGACGGTGCAGGGGAGGTCTACGAGCAGTACTTC
TRBV28,.,TRBJ2-1,.,CASLGAAGNNEQFF,TGTGCCAGCCTCGGGGCGGCGGGAAACAATGAGCAGTTCTTC
TRBV6-6,.,TRBJ1-5,.,CATSGVHQPQHF,TGTGCCACCTCCGGGGTACATCAGCCCCAGCATTTT
TRBV5-5,.,TRBJ2-3,.,CASSSARGDTQYF,TGTGCCAGCAGCTCTGCCCGGGGAGATACGCAGTATTTT
TRBV11-2,.,TRBJ1-1,.,CASSLGGRNTEAFF,TGTGCCAGCAGCTTAGGTGGCAGGAACACTGAAGCTTTCTTT
TRBV5-5,.,TRBJ2-2,.,CASSLLGGTGELFF,TGTGCCAGCAGCTTGCTGGGTGGCACCGGGGAGCTGTTTTTT
TRBV27,.,TRBJ2-1,TRBD2,CASSPNPGTSGDEQFF,TGTGCCAGCAGTCCCAATCCCGGGACTAGCGGTGATGAGCAGTTCTTC
TRBV5-6,.,TRBJ1-5,TRBD1,CASSRGGTGLNQPQHF,TGTGCCAGCAGCCGAGGGGGGACAGGGCTCAATCAGCCCCAGCATTTT
TRBV28,.,TRBJ1-1,.,CASSSRGRSNTEAFF,TGTGCCAGCAGTTCCCGGGGCAGATCGAACACTGAAGCTTTCTTT
TRBV2,.,TRBJ2-5,.,CASRRDRQETQYF,TGTGCCAGTAGGCGGGACCGCCAAGAGACCCAGTACTTC
TRBV19,.,TRBJ1-6,TRBD1,CASSGTGDSPLHF,TGTGCCAGTAGTGGGACAGGAGATTCACCCCTCCACTTT
TRBV2,.,TRBJ2-3,TRBD1,CASSEVGQGGSATDTQYF,TGTGCCAGCAGTGAAGTGGGACAGGGGGGATCCGCCACAGATACGCAGTATTTT
TRBV5-4,.,TRBJ2-5,TRBD2,CASSHLGGGKETQYF,TGTGCCAGCAGCCACCTCGGGGGGGGTAAGGAGACCCAGTACTTC
TRBV30,.,TRBJ1-2,.,CAWSGAGGGSYTF,TGTGCCTGGAGTGGGGCAGGAGGCGGGAGCTACACCTTC
TRBV5-4,.,TRBJ2-6,TRBD2,CASTTGTSGTYGANVLTF,TGTGCCAGCACCACCGGGACTAGCGGGACCTATGGGGCCAACGTCCTGACTTTC
TRBV19,.,TRBJ2-7,.,CASSRTTLSEQYF,TGTGCCAGTAGTAGGACTACCCTTAGCGAGCAGTACTTC
TRBV15,.,TRBJ2-7,TRBD2,CATSRGGFGGSGYEQYF,TGTGCCACCAGCAGAGGAGGTTTCGGGGGGAGCGGGTACGAGCAGTACTTC
TRBV6-5,.,TRBJ2-1,TRBD1,CASSYRRGNEQFF,TGTGCCAGCAGTTATCGCAGGGGGAATGAGCAGTTCTTC
TRBV5-1,.,TRBJ2-1,.,CASSLGVTASGEQFF,TGCGCCAGCAGCTTGGGGGTGACAGCAAGTGGTGAGCAGTTCTTC
TRBV25-1,.,TRBJ1-5,TRBD1,CTSSEPGTGNQPQHF,TGTACCAGCAGTGAACCCGGGACAGGGAATCAGCCCCAGCATTTT
TRBV14,.,TRBJ2-7,TRBD2,CASSQRASGRAEQYF,TGTGCCAGCAGCCAACGGGCTAGCGGGAGGGCCGAGCAGTACTTC
TRBV2,.,TRBJ1-2,.,CASSRAGTDYGYTF,TGTGCCAGCAGTAGGGCGGGAACTGACTATGGCTACACCTTC
TRBV5-1,few,TRBJ2-3,.,CASSPGRETDTQYF,TGCGCCAGCAGCCCCGGACGGGAGACAGATACGCAGTATTTT
TRBV5-1,.,TRBJ2-1,.,CASSAGGDGLYNEQFF,TGCGCCAGCAGCGCAGGTGGGGACGGACTATACAATGAGCAGTTCTTC
TRBV6-1,.,TRBJ1-4,TRBD1,CASHLGTAANEKLFF,TGTGCCAGTCACCTGGGGACAGCAGCTAATGAAAAACTGTTTTTT
TRBV19,once,TRBJ2-7,TRBD1,CATLTGGWNEQYF,TGTGCCACCTTGACAGGGGGTTGGAACGAGCAGTACTTC
TRBV28,.,TRBJ2-4,TRBD2,CAASGRAANIQYF,TGTGCCGCTAGCGGGAGGGCCGCGAACATTCAGTACTTC
TRBV5-4,.,TRBJ1-6,TRBD1,CASSFYPGQGTSPLHF,TGTGCCAGCAGTTTTTACCCGGGACAGGGGACTTCACCCCTCCACTTT
TRBV28,.,TRBJ1-2,TRBD1,CASSVGLQGRYGYTF,TGTGCCAGCAGTGTAGGGTTACAGGGGAGGTATGGCTACACCTTC
TRBV19,.,TRBJ2-5,TRBD2,CASWSGSQKTQYF,TGTGCCAGCTGGAGCGGGAGTCAGAAGACCCAGTACTTC